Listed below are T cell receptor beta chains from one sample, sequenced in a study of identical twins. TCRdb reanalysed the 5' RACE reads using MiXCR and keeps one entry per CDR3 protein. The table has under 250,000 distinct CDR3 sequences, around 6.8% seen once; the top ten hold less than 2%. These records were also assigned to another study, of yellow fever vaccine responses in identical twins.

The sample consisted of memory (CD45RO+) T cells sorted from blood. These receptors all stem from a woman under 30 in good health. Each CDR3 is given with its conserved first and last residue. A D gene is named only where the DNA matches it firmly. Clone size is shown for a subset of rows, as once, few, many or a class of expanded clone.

CARALSGGTQYF	TRBJ2-3	-	TRBV28	few
CASKPNGGLSYNEQFF	TRBJ2-1	-	TRBV7-2	many
CASTPEGQVNTGELFF	TRBJ2-2	TRBD1	TRBV6-1	few
CASSESGGEQPQHF	TRBJ1-5	TRBD1	TRBV6-1	many
CSARDPRGTQFF	TRBJ2-1	-	TRBV20-1	-
CASTLEGNTEAFF	TRBJ1-1	-	TRBV6-6	few
CASSTLGFNSPLHF	TRBJ1-6	-	TRBV27	-
CASSDVGWGYNEQFF	TRBJ2-1	-	TRBV25-1	many
CASRLAGGPETQYF	TRBJ2-5	TRBD2	TRBV5-8	few
CASSQDPRAYEQYF	TRBJ2-7	-	TRBV3-1	many
CASSSRVNYGYTF	TRBJ1-2	-	TRBV27	-
CAISDTGASGQETQYF	TRBJ2-5	-	TRBV10-3	many
CASRQSGSGSYNEQFF	TRBJ2-1	TRBD2	TRBV27	few
CASSQETAAGSYNEQFF	TRBJ2-1	-	TRBV4-2	-
CASSSDGLHTSEQFF	TRBJ2-1	-	TRBV5-5	many
CGSSLAGGYNEQFF	TRBJ2-1	TRBD2	TRBV7-6	-